A single sample gave rise to the 17 T cell receptor beta chains below, sequenced in a study of blood T cell repertoires in COVID-19. Sequencing used immunoSEQ multiplex PCR; TCRdb keeps in-frame clones, though not all of them. The sample contains approximately 350,000 clones, about 90% of which appear only once. Sequenced: peripheral blood. The receptors derive from a woman aged 25 to 39 with COVID-19, enrolled during active disease.

The chain joins TRBV9 to TRBJ2-3, with no clear D. Trimming took 6 bases from V and 2 from J, leaving 16 bases between them. The CDR3 runs 15 residues. CDR1 and CDR2 from the germline V gene are SGDLS and YYNGEE. The CDR3 sequence is CASIPASISTDTQYF. The CDR3 nucleotides are TGTGCCAGCATCCCCGCGTCAATTTCCACAGATACGCAGTATTTT. Looking up the rest from reference TRBV9 and TRBJ2-3 gives the full variable domain: DSGVTQTPKHLITATGQRVTLRCSPRSGDLSVYWYQQSLDQGLQFLIQYYNGEERAKGNILERFSAQQFPDLHSELNLSSLELGDSALYFCASIPASISTDTQYFGPGTRLTVL.

V gene TRBV19 combines with J gene TRBJ2-7, with 9 bases identical to TRBD1. The CDR3 is made up of 17 amino acids. The germline V gene encodes CDR1 LNHDA and CDR2 SQIVND (reference sequence). The trim removed 1 base at V and 4 bases at J, leaving 11 bases unmatched. In DNA form, the CDR3 reads TGTGCCAGTAGTATAGGCATGACCGGGACAGGGTCGTACGAGCAGTACTTC. The encoded protein is CASSIGMTGTGSYEQYF.

The rearrangement joins TRBV4-1 to TRBJ1-2; TRBD1 is a possible D gene (5 bases). The ends were cut back, 2 bases at V and 1 base at J, with 17 bases in the middle. This CDR3 region has 17 residues. Germline assignment: CDR1 MGHRA and CDR2 YSYEKL. CDR3 bases: TGCGCCAGCAGCCAACGGGGGGAGGCAGGGAATAACTATGGCTACACCTTC. Protein sequence: CASSQRGEAGNNYGYTF.

This chain uses TRBV6-2 or TRBV6-3 with TRBJ2-6; no firm D call. V was trimmed by 5 bases and J by 0 bases, leaving 14 bases between them. Germline V gene sequence: CDR1 MNHEY, CDR2 SVGEGT. The CDR3 extends over 17 amino acids. CDR3 sequence: CASSGLGGNSGANVLTF. The DNA for the CDR3 is TGTGCCAGCAGTGGCCTCGGCGGAAACTCTGGGGCCAACGTCCTGACTTTC.

There are a few counts of this clone. V is TRBV3-1 (or the pseudogene TRBV3-2) and J is TRBJ2-2, with 8 nucleotides matching TRBD2. Unmatched junction bases numbered 10, after V lost 4 bases and J lost 3 bases. The CDR3 runs to 17 residues. CDR1 LGHDT and CDR2 YNNKEL come from the germline V gene (reference sequence). CDR3 in amino acids: CASSLEGLAGHTGELFF. CDR3 DNA: TGTGCCAGCAGCCTCGAAGGCTTAGCGGGACACACCGGGGAGCTGTTTTTT.

The V and J genes are TRBV24-1 and TRBJ1-1, with a tentative D call TRBD1 (6 bases). CDR1 is KGHDR, CDR2 SFDVKD, per germline. This CDR3 comprises 12 residues. The V end was cut by 7 bases, the J end by 10 bases, with 15 bases between. Written as DNA, the CDR3 is TGTGCCACCAGCGGCACCGGGACAAGAGCTTTCTTT. Translating it yields CATSGTGTRAFF.

The chain links TRBV5-5 to TRBJ2-7; possible D gene TRBD1, 6 bases. Trimming removed 4 bases from V and 3 bases from J, with 14 bases in between. The length of the CDR3 is 14 residues. Germline CDR1 SGHKS, CDR2 YYEKEE (reference sequence). CDR3 protein: CASSATSGDYEQYF. CDR3 bases: TGTGCCAGCAGCGCCACATCAGGGGACTACGAGCAGTACTTC.

The J gene is TRBJ2-7, the V gene TRBV5-5, with TRBD2 matching 10 bases. Per germline, CDR1 SGHKS and CDR2 YYEKEE (reference sequence). The ends lost 4 bases at V and 2 bases at J; junction bases unmatched: 12. The CDR3 totals 17 residues. CDR3 DNA: TGTGCCAGCAGCGGAACTAGCGGGATTTTGGGCCCCTACGAGCAGTACGTC. Residues: CASSGTSGILGPYEQYV.

J is TRBJ2-3 and V is TRBV11-3; the D gene is possibly TRBD1 (5 bases). This CDR3 is 16 amino acids long. Per germline, CDR1 SGHNT and CDR2 YENEEA. V was pared by 1 base and J by 3 bases, with 14 bases between. The CDR3 DNA reads TGTGCCAGCAGCTTAGCACTGCAGGGATCAACAGATACGCAGTATTTT. It codes for CASSLALQGSTDTQYF.

The CDR3 sequence is CASSRDIYTEAFF. The CDR3 nucleotides are TGTGCCAGCAGCCGGGACATTTACACTGAAGCTTTCTTT. The chain recombines TRBV12-3 or TRBV12-4 with TRBJ1-1, with D perhaps TRBD1 (6 bases). The CDR3 extends over 13 amino acids. Trimming stripped 6 bases from V and 3 bases from J, with 11 bases between.

The chain couples TRBV5-1 to TRBJ1-1, with TRBD1 identical over 7 bases. The CDR3 has 16 amino acids. The V segment lost 1 base and the J segment 0 bases; nucleotides outside the gene matches: 6. Germline V lookup: CDR1 SGHRS, CDR2 YFSETQ. CDR3: CASSLSQGDLNTEAFF. The CDR3 coding sequence is TGCGCCAGCAGCTTGAGTCAGGGGGACCTGAACACTGAAGCTTTCTTT.

This chain joins TRBV18 and TRBJ2-3, with 8 bases fitting TRBD2. J was trimmed by 0 bases and V by 3 bases; bases with no gene match: 5. Looked up from germline, CDR1 is KGHSH and CDR2 is LQKENI. The CDR3 runs to 16 residues. CDR3 DNA: TGTGCCAGCTCACCCGAGAGCGGGGGCAGCACAGATACGCAGTATTTT. Amino acid sequence: CASSPESGGSTDTQYF.

The rearrangement uses TRBV20-1 and TRBJ2-7, with TRBD2 identical over 8 bases. Looked up from germline, CDR1 is DFQATT and CDR2 is SNEGSKA (reference sequence). V dropped 7 bases and J dropped 7; count of bases not matched to a gene: 6. The CDR3 has 11 amino acids. The CDR3 sequence: CSGSRGGEQYF. CDR3 sequence (DNA): TGCAGTGGTTCCCGGGGGGGGGAGCAGTACTTC.

This chain joins TRBV15 and TRBJ2-7; TRBD2 agrees at 7 bases. The CDR3 is 13 residues long. Germline V gene lookup returns CDR1 LNHNV and CDR2 YYDKDF (reference sequence). J was trimmed by 3 bases and V by 7 bases; bases with no gene match: 6. CDR3 nucleotides: TGTGCCACCATTCCGACTAGCAACTACGAGCAGTACGTC. Translated: CATIPTSNYEQYV.

This chain uses TRBV19 with TRBJ1-2; D unresolved. The germline V gene encodes CDR1 LNHDA and CDR2 SQIVND (reference sequence). Trimming took off 7 bases at V and 0 bases at J, with 15 bases between the two ends. The CDR3 is made up of 15 amino acids. CDR3 loop: CASTHSPPANYGYTF. In nucleotides, the CDR3 is TGTGCCAGTACCCATTCCCCACCAGCTAACTATGGCTACACCTTC.

The chain uses TRBV28 and TRBJ2-1; D is possibly TRBD2 (5 bases). The length of the CDR3 is 13 residues. With 7 bases removed from V and 7 bases from J, the gap between germline ends came to 14 bases. From germline, CDR1 is MDHEN and CDR2 SYDVKM. CDR3 loop: CASTRGGQNEQFF. In nucleotides, the CDR3 is TGTGCCAGCACCCGCGGAGGCCAGAATGAGCAGTTCTTC.

V usage is TRBV30 and J usage is TRBJ2-5; the D is unclear. V was pared by 0 bases and J by 3 bases, with 8 bases between. Germline CDR1 is GTSNPN and CDR2 is SVGIG (reference sequence). The CDR3 extends over 13 amino acids. CDR3 region: CAWSVRTEETQYF. CDR3 sequence (DNA): TGTGCCTGGAGTGTACGAACAGAAGAGACCCAGTACTTC. The whole variable domain, filled in from reference TRBV30 and TRBJ2-5, reads SQTIHQWPATLVQPVGSPLSLECTVEGTSNPNLYWYRQAAGRGLQLLFYSVGIGQISSEVPQNLSASRPQDRQFILSSKKLLLSDSGFYLCAWSVRTEETQYFGPGTRLLVL.